The 14 T cell receptor beta chains presented below share a single source sample, sequenced in a study of T cells after yellow fever vaccination. Via MiXCR, TCRdb re-called the 5' RACE reads, giving one row per CDR3 protein. The sample has over 10,000 distinct CDR3 sequences, 4.9% seen once. The material sequenced was PBMCs, either bulk or a sorted T-cell subset (CD4+, CD8+, memory, or dextramer-sorted; not recorded which), taken 45 days after the yellow fever booster vaccination. The receptor source for this set is a man aged 30 to 39 who received the YFV17D yellow fever vaccine.

On this clonotype: Possible read error: a much larger clone is one base away. The chain joins TRBV6-5 to TRBJ1-1; TRBD1 matches 7 bases. The CDR3 spans 15 residues. The germline V gene has CDR1 MNHEY and CDR2 SVGAGI. With 0 bases clipped from V and 5 bases from J, the junction kept 6 bases outside the gene matches. This chain's CDR3 is CASSYSGGGQTEAFF. The CDR3 DNA reads as TGTGCCAGCAGTTACTCGGGAGGGGGCCAAACTGAAGCTTTCTTT.

This clonotype has a count of ten or more. This chain uses TRBV5-6 with TRBJ2-7; 9 positions agree with TRBD1. CDR1 and CDR2 from the germline V gene are SGHDT and YYEEEE. The CDR3 consists of 14 residues. Germline trimming cut 3 bases from V and 4 bases from J; bases unmatched to any gene: 5. As DNA, the CDR3 is TGTGCCAGCAGCTACCCGGGACAGGGATACGAGCAGTACTTC. The encoded protein is CASSYPGQGYEQYF.

This clonotype was found many times. The chain couples TRBV18 to TRBJ2-7; no reliable D call. V dropped 3 bases and J dropped 3 bases, with 6 bases sitting between them. The CDR3 is 12 amino acids. Per germline, CDR1 KGHSH and CDR2 LQKENI. CDR3 in DNA: TGTGCCAGCTCACCGAGTAGCTACGAGCAGTACTTC. This translates into CASSPSSYEQYF.

This clonotype was observed at least ten times. The chain recombines TRBV19 with TRBJ2-3; possibly TRBD2 for D (6 bases). Trimming removed 5 bases at V and 4 bases at J, with 16 bases between. This CDR3 spans 15 amino acids. Germline loops: CDR1 LNHDA, CDR2 SQIVND (reference sequence). The CDR3 DNA sequence: TGTGCCAGTAGTGCCCAACTAGCCGCGGCAGATACGCAGTATTTT. It yields the protein CASSAQLAAADTQYF. Filled out from reference TRBV19 and TRBJ2-3, the complete variable domain reads DGGITQSPKYLFRKEGQNVTLSCEQNLNHDAMYWYRQDPGQGLRLIYYSQIVNDFQKGDIAEGYSVSREKKESFPLTVTSAQKNPTAFYLCASSAQLAAADTQYFGPGTRLTVL.

This clonotype was counted at least ten times. The chain couples TRBV29-1 to TRBJ2-3; D tentatively fits TRBD1 or TRBD2 (5 bases each). The germline V gene has CDR1 SQVTM and CDR2 ANQGSEA. The V end was cut by 6 bases, the J end by 5 bases, with 9 bases between. The CDR3 is 11 amino acids. The DNA for the CDR3 is TGCAGCGTCCCTGGGGGAGATACGCAGTATTTT. Translated, it gives CSVPGGDTQYF.

This clonotype was counted at least ten times. J is TRBJ2-3 and V is TRBV6-5; D not certain. The V and J ends lost 6 bases and 4 bases respectively, with 5 bases between them. The CDR3 contains 11 residues. Germline V CDR1 and CDR2: MNHEY, SVGAGI. In DNA, the CDR3 is TGTGCCAGCAGGACCCCAGATACGCAGTATTTT. Translating gives CASRTPDTQYF.

Many counts were recorded for this clonotype. This chain joins TRBV7-9 and TRBJ1-1; unclear D gene. The CDR3 runs to 10 residues. CDR1 SEHNR and CDR2 FQNEAQ come from the germline V gene (reference sequence). The V gene lost 11 bases and the J gene lost 1 base, with 5 bases spanning the gap. CDR3 sequence reads: CALGNTEAFF. The DNA of the CDR3 is TGTGCCCTAGGGAACACTGAAGCTTTCTTT.

This clonotype was found a few times. The J gene is TRBJ1-1, the V gene TRBV20-1; D gene uncertain. Per the germline V gene, CDR1 is DFQATT and CDR2 is SNEGSKA (reference sequence). The CDR3 is 10 residues long. The DNA for the CDR3 is TGCGAAGCGCCGACTGGGAGAGCTTTCTTT. Amino acid sequence: CEAPTGRAFF.

This clonotype was picked up many times. The chain is built from TRBV20-1 and TRBJ1-1, with D perhaps matching TRBD1 (6 bases). Trimming removed 0 bases from V and 3 bases from J, with 17 bases in between. The CDR3 covers 16 residues. Germline CDR1 reads DFQATT; CDR2 reads SNEGSKA (reference sequence). CDR3 protein: CSARDRSGGAYTEAFF. CDR3 nucleotides: TGCAGTGCTAGAGATAGGAGCGGGGGGGCGTACACTGAAGCTTTCTTT.

This clonotype was recorded at least ten times. The CDR3 DNA sequence: TGTGCCAGCAGTTTCTCGGGACAGGGGAATGAGCAGTTCTTC. Its protein is CASSFSGQGNEQFF. The rearrangement links TRBV12-3 or TRBV12-4 to TRBJ2-1; 10 bases fit TRBD1. The V gene end was trimmed by 3 bases and the J gene end by 7 bases; junction bases not matched to a gene: 3. There are 14 residues in the CDR3.

In its sample, this clonotype was seen many times. The V and J genes are TRBV20-1 and TRBJ2-3, with 8 bases fitting TRBD2. This CDR3 is 15 amino acids long. Germline CDR1 reads DFQATT; CDR2 reads SNEGSKA (reference sequence). V trimming: 4 bases; J trimming: 0 bases; junction bases outside the gene matches: 6. This chain's CDR3 is CSAKAGGLSTDTQYF. The CDR3 DNA is TGCAGTGCTAAGGCGGGAGGCCTTAGCACAGATACGCAGTATTTT.

At least ten counts were recorded for this clonotype. The chain employs TRBV5-1 and TRBJ2-3; no clear D. Germline-derived CDR1 and CDR2 are SGHRS and YFSETQ. Trimming pared 1 base from V and 1 base from J, leaving 16 bases between. This CDR3 contains 17 residues. The CDR3 protein is CASSLQLFIGGTDTQYF. The DNA for the CDR3 is TGCGCCAGCAGCTTGCAACTGTTTATAGGCGGCACAGATACGCAGTATTTT. Full variable domain (rest looked up from reference TRBV5-1 and TRBJ2-3): KAGVTQTPRYLIKTRGQQVTLSCSPISGHRSVSWYQQTPGQGLQFLFEYFSETQRNKGNFPGRFSGRQFSNSRSEMNVSTLELGDSALYLCASSLQLFIGGTDTQYFGPGTRLTVL.

This clonotype was detected many times. This chain connects TRBV19 to TRBJ1-3, with D maybe TRBD1 (6 bases). V lost 6 bases to trimming and J lost 2 bases, with 14 bases between them. Germline CDR1 LNHDA, CDR2 SQIVND (reference sequence). There are 15 residues in the CDR3. CDR3 nucleotide sequence: TGTGCCAGTAGCGAGACAGGTGGTCCTGGAAACACCATATATTTT. It translates to CASSETGGPGNTIYF.

The sample holds many counts of this clonotype. V usage is TRBV20-1 and J usage is TRBJ2-7; 9 nucleotides line up with TRBD1. Germline V CDR1 and CDR2: DFQATT, SNEGSKA (reference sequence). The J segment lost 3 bases and the V segment lost 1 base, leaving 13 bases of the junction unmatched. CDR3 size: 17 residues. The CDR3 bases are TGCAGTGCTAGAGCTAGGACAGGGGAATCGTTGGGCTACGAGCAGTACTTC. This translates into CSARARTGESLGYEQYF.